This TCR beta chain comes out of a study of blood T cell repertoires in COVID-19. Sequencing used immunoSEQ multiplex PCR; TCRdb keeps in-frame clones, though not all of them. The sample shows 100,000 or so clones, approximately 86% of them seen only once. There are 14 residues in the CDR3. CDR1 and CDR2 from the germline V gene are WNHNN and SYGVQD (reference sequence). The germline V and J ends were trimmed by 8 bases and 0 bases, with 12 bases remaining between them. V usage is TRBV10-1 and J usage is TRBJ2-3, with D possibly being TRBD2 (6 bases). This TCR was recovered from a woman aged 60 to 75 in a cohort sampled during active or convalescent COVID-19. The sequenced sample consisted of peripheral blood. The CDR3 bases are TGCGCCAGCGGTGGGGGGACTAGCACAGATACGCAGTATTTT. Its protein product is CASGGGTSTDTQYF.